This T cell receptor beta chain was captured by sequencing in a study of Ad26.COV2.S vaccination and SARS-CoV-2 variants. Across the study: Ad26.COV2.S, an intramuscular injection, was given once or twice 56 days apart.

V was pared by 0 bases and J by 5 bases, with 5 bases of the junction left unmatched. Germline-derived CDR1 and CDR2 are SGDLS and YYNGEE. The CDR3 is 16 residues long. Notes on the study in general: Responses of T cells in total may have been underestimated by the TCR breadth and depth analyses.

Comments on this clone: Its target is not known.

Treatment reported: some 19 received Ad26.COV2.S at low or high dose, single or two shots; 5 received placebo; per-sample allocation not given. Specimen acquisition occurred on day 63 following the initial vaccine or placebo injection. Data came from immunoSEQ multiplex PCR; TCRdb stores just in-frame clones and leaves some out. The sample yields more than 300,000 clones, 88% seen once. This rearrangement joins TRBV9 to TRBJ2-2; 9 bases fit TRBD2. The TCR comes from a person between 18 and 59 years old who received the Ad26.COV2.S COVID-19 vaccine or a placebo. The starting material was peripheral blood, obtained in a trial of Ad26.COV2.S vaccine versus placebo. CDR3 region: CASSVENSGGTGELFF. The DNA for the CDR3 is TGTGCCAGCAGCGTAGAAAATAGCGGGGGTACCGGGGAGCTGTTTTTT.